The rows below give T cell receptor beta chains drawn from one sample of a study of tumor-infiltrating lymphocytes in localized non-small cell lung cancer. Some clones are missing from TCRdb's copy, which holds only in-frame ones; the method was immunoSEQ multiplex PCR. The table records 7,000 to 9,000 clones, around 66% of them present only once. The sample comprised lung tumor tissue. Receptors were obtained from a human donor with non-small cell lung cancer. The CDR3 runs from the conserved cysteine through the conserved F or W. The D gene is left open where the match is weak. Clone size is not always given. Where it is, it says once, few, many or a class for expanded clones.

V gene	J gene	clone size	D gene	CDR3 protein	CDR3 DNA
TRBV2	TRBJ2-3	-	-	CASNRRLQGQRDTQYF	TGTGCCAGCAATAGGAGATTGCAGGGTCAAAGGGATACGCAGTATTTT
TRBV4-1	TRBJ2-1	-	TRBD2	CASSQARIGVAGEWNEQFF	TGCGCCAGCAGCCAAGCAAGGATTGGAGTAGCGGGGGAGTGGAATGAGCAGTTCTTC
TRBV6-5	TRBJ2-3	-	-	CASSYASLATDTQYF	TGTGCCAGCAGTTACGCGTCCCTTGCCACAGATACGCAGTATTTT
TRBV5-1	TRBJ1-2	large	TRBD1	CASSYRTGRDGYTF	TGCGCCAGCAGCTATCGGACAGGGAGGGATGGCTACACCTTC
TRBV27	TRBJ2-7	-	-	CASSLSPRGALSEQYF	TGTGCCAGCAGTTTATCCCCCCGCGGGGCCCTCAGCGAGCAGTACTTC
TRBV5-4	TRBJ2-1	few	TRBD2	CASSFGTSRVNEQFF	TGTGCCAGCAGCTTTGGGACTAGCCGTGTCAATGAGCAGTTCTTC
TRBV6-1	TRBJ2-1	few	TRBD2	CASSEGGGINEQFF	TGTGCCAGCAGTGAGGGGGGGGGAATCAATGAGCAGTTCTTC
TRBV5-1	TRBJ1-1	-	TRBD1	CASSSSGTGGWNTEAFF	TGCGCCAGCAGCTCCTCGGGGACAGGGGGCTGGAACACTGAAGCTTTCTTT
TRBV7-2	TRBJ2-3	once	TRBD2	CASSLGLPSGGLSDTQYF	TGTGCCAGCAGCTTGGGACTCCCTAGCGGGGGGCTATCAGATACGCAGTATTTT
TRBV19	TRBJ2-2	-	TRBD1	CASRQGASTGELFF	TGTGCCAGTAGACAGGGGGCAAGCACCGGGGAGCTGTTTTTT
TRBV7-8	TRBJ1-1	-	-	CASSPAEGMDTEAFF	TGTGCCAGCAGCCCAGCGGAGGGGATGGACACTGAAGCTTTCTTT
TRBV7-7	TRBJ2-5	few	TRBD2	CASSLGLAGSSRQETQYF	TGTGCCAGCAGCTTAGGACTAGCGGGCTCCTCACGCCAAGAGACCCAGTACTTC
TRBV25-1	TRBJ1-1	few	-	CASSEGGWAFF	TGTGCCAGCAGTGAGGGAGGTTGGGCTTTCTTT
TRBV11-3	TRBJ2-2	few	-	CASSFLSGSEELFF	TGTGCCAGCAGCTTCTTGTCGGGATCGGAGGAGCTGTTTTTT
TRBV19	TRBJ2-2	-	-	CASKFGELFF	TGTGCCAGTAAATTCGGGGAGCTGTTTTTT
TRBV6-1	TRBJ1-5	-	-	CASSGRRALTGNQPQHF	TGTGCCAGCAGTGGGAGAAGGGCCCTGACGGGCAATCAGCCCCAGCATTTT